The text below deals with one T cell receptor (beta chain). This clonotype was detected only a few times. The antigen it recognizes is unknown. Germline is not matched at one junction end, which may reflect a read error. The data were taken from a study of blood T cells in healthy people across ages (dated by TCRdb to 2015 to 2017). For the study in its entirety: In model experiments, template switching captured about one uniquely barcoded TCR beta cDNA molecule for every two T cells. The study analyzed two additional independent replicas of 1 million unique cDNA reads from the same blood draw for two donors, one aged 18 to 29 and one aged 80 or older. The donors were split into four age groups: young (average around 15 years), middle-aged (roughly 39), aged (roughly 68) and long-lived (about 74). Using deep sequencing normalized with unique cDNA molecular identifiers, the study measured how TCR beta repertoire diversity changes with age. What the authors observed across the whole study: Estimates of total diversity based on one million sequenced T cells were regarded as lower bounds and as underestimates. The long-lived group showed more naive CD4+ T cells, fewer expanded clones and increased TCR diversity than the aged group, suggesting age selection. As age increased, observed TCR beta diversity per million T cells dropped in a roughly linear way, and a significant reduction was already evident by age around 41. Observed TCR beta diversity correlated strongly with the percentage of naive T cells measured by flow cytometry. Bulk unsorted PBMC profiling prevented conclusive comparison of naive and antigen-experienced compartments. The CMV infection status of donors was not known, potentially confounding age-related changes in expanded clonotypes.

Libraries were made using 5' RACE. The sample was run on an Illumina HiSeq 2500. A second PCR of roughly 7 to 11 cycles was performed with a sample-barcoded 5' primer and a J-beta primer mix. A unique molecular identifier was introduced onto each TCR beta cDNA molecule by a template-switch 5' adaptor carrying 12 random nucleotides. At least 3 million CDR3-containing paired-end reads were obtained from each sample. First-strand cDNA was synthesized from all RNA with the Mint cDNA synthesis kit, primed by a TRBC-specific oligonucleotide. After uracil-DNA glycosylase treatment, a first 18-cycle PCR used universal primers M1SS and BC2_uni_R on all cDNA. As for how the authors treated the data: For normalization, 1 million high-quality reads, each with a distinct molecular identifier, were randomly selected from each sample. Reads with shared molecular identifiers were discarded instead of being binned into consensus sequences. MiTCR, set to a Q25 quality threshold and the strictest error-elimination algorithm, was used for CDR3 identification, clonotype clustering and error correction. A nonparametric unseen species model using Euler transformation provided a lower-bound estimate of total TCR beta diversity. Using fastp trimming at Q25 and MiXCR clonotype assembly, TCRdb reanalyzed the public sequencing data and kept in-frame beta chains. Duplicate CDR3 protein sequences are folded into a single record with the most common DNA and genes. The V and J calls, along with clone size, are taken from TCRdb and not from the paper's own processing. The sample has 800,000 or so distinct CDR3 sequences on record, 20% to 25% of them singletons. Under 4.5% of the sample belongs to the ten largest clones.

Donors were a few dozen systemically healthy Caucasian individuals from Russia aged roughly 6 to 95 years. Approximately 9.3 milliliters of peripheral blood were drawn from each donor into EDTA-treated Vacutainer tubes. Ficoll-Paque density-gradient centrifugation was used to isolate PBMCs, with at least 6.5 million per sample. Trizol reagent was used to extract total RNA from the PBMCs, yielding at least 5 micrograms per sample. The percentages of naive CD45RAhigh/CD27high T cells were determined by flow cytometry on a PBMC aliquot from every donor. The CDR3 spans 14 residues, from the cysteine through the phenylalanine. Only CDR3 DNA is held: 42 bases, read in frame from base 1. These same data were also listed under a study on T cells of mothers and their children. The second study's paper adds: Donors were nine systemically healthy Caucasian individuals: three mothers and their six children. cDNA synthesis used all of the extracted RNA, with roughly 1.6 ug of RNA in each 15 ul reaction. In the second PCR, the M1S primer introduced both the sample barcodes and 2-4 random nucleotides. Over 9 million TCR beta CDR3 reads came from each mother, compared with some 3 million reads from each child. TCR recombination output is similarly shaped by thymic selection in related and unrelated pairs, with a minor effect exerted by inherited differences. Normalized repertoire overlap was always found to be slightly, but never significantly, higher in related mother-child pairs than in unrelated mother-child pairs. With a sensitivity of about 100 clones per million clonotypes, no persistent microchimeric T cell clones were detected. The study used deep NGS to compare TCR beta repertoires of mothers and children, seeking features distinguishing related mother-child pairs from unrelated individuals. On average, the children were about 10 +/- 4 years old, while the mothers were about 38 +/- 4 years old. After adapter ligation was performed with NEBNext reagents, the libraries were sequenced on an Illumina HiSeq 2000 with 100+100 nt paired-end reads. To avoid cross-contamination, the mother libraries and the child libraries were prepared a month apart and sequenced in separate runs. Each donor had between roughly 450,000 and 2,300,000 distinct TCR beta clonotypes identified. Naive TCR beta clonotypes were estimated from low-frequency clonotypes matched to each donor's FACS-determined naive share, without sorting.

This chain joins TRBV12-3 or TRBV12-4 to TRBJ2-4; tentative D gene TRBD1, with 6 bases matching. This TCR was recovered from a boy aged 10-17 years in good health. Sequenced: blood. Here is the DNA: TGTGCCGGCAGTCGGGACACCCAAAAAAACATTCAGTACTTC. It codes for CAGSRDTQKNIQYF.